These T cell receptor beta chains were read from a single sample in a study of T cell changes during pregnancy in multiple sclerosis. Clones were sequenced by immunoSEQ multiplex PCR, and TCRdb holds only the in-frame ones, with some missing. The profile shows 35,000 or so clones, roughly 93% of them singletons. Sequenced material: CD4+ T cells from peripheral blood mononuclear cells, taken in the first trimester of pregnancy. These receptors all come from a female donor with multiple sclerosis, enrolled in a pregnancy study. Each CDR3 is given with its conserved first and last residue. The D gene is left open where the match is weak. Expanded clones are given a class, and other clones once, few, many or no size at all.

V gene	clone size	D gene	J gene	CDR3 DNA	CDR3 protein
TRBV5-5	once	NA	TRBJ1-3	TGTGCCAGCAGCTTGGCACACGACCGGAGCTCTGGAAACACCATATATTTT	CASSLAHDRSSGNTIYF
TRBV7-3	medium-sized	NA	TRBJ1-3	TGTGCCAGCAGCCCCTCTGAGGGAAACACCATATATTTT	CASSPSEGNTIYF
TRBV5-1	NA	NA	TRBJ1-5	TGCGCCAGCAGCTTGGATTCTCCGGGTCAGCCCCAGCATTTT	CASSLDSPGQPQHF
TRBV29-1	NA	NA	TRBJ2-5	TGCAGCGTGGACTGGGACAACAAGGGGACCCAGTACTTC	CSVDWDNKGTQYF
TRBV4-1	NA	NA	TRBJ2-7	TGCGCCAGCAGCCAAGAGCCGCGCCTCTCCTACGAGCAGTACTTC	CASSQEPRLSYEQYF
TRBV4-2	NA	TRBD2	TRBJ2-5	TGTGCCAGCAGCCAGGGGACTAGCGGGAACCAAGAGACCCAGTACTTC	CASSQGTSGNQETQYF
TRBV5-8	NA	NA	TRBJ2-7	TGTGCCAGCATACTACTTGGGGGGGGCCCCAACGAGCAGTACTTC	CASILLGGGPNEQYF
TRBV5-5	NA	TRBD1	TRBJ1-2	TGTGCCAGCGGCAAAATGACAGGGGGAGGCTATGGCTACACCTTC	CASGKMTGGGYGYTF
TRBV7-2	NA	NA	TRBJ2-3	TGTGCCAGCAGCACGGACTACCTTAGCACAGATACGCAGTATTTT	CASSTDYLSTDTQYF
TRBV5-4	NA	TRBD2	TRBJ2-1	TGTGCCAGCAGATCCGGGACTAGCGGGAGGGCCCCGGGGGAAGGGGAGCAGTTCTTC	CASRSGTSGRAPGEGEQFF
TRBV5-1	NA	TRBD1	TRBJ1-4	TGCGCCAGCCGTGGACAGGGGAAGATTTCTGGTGAAAAACTGTTTTTT	CASRGQGKISGEKLFF
TRBV2	NA	NA	TRBJ1-5	TGTGCCAGCAGTGACAGGGCTAGCAATCAGCCCCAGCATTTT	CASSDRASNQPQHF
TRBV2	once	TRBD2	TRBJ2-7	TGTGCCAGCAGTGAAGCGCTAGGCGGGGGGTCGAACCACGAGCAGTACTTC	CASSEALGGGSNHEQYF
TRBV5-1	NA	TRBD1	TRBJ2-1	TGCGCCAGCAGTTGGAGACAGGGATACAATGAGCAGTTCTTC	CASSWRQGYNEQFF
TRBV11-2	NA	TRBD2	TRBJ2-2	TGTGCCAGCAGCTTAGGACTAGCGGGGTCGAACACCGGGGAGCTGTTTTTT	CASSLGLAGSNTGELFF
TRBV7-8	NA	TRBD1	TRBJ1-3	TGTGCCAGCAGCTTAAGGGACAGGGCCTCTGGAAACACCATATATTTT	CASSLRDRASGNTIYF
TRBV6-7	NA	NA	TRBJ1-1	TGTGCCAGCAACCGCCCGCCAGGGGCCACTGAAGCTTTCTTT	CASNRPPGATEAFF
TRBV11-3	NA	NA	TRBJ2-1	TGTGCCAGCAGCCCCGCGGGAATTTACAATGAGCAGTTCTTC	CASSPAGIYNEQFF
TRBV20-1	NA	NA	TRBJ2-7	TGCAGTGCTACTTCGGGCGAGCAGTACTTC	CSATSGEQYF
TRBV6-5	NA	NA	TRBJ1-2	TGTGCCAGCACCAACGGGGGGTTTTATGGCTACACCTTC	CASTNGGFYGYTF
TRBV19	NA	NA	TRBJ2-7	TGTGCCAGTAGTGAAAGAACCCGAGGGGAGCAGTACTTC	CASSERTRGEQYF
TRBV7-9	NA	NA	TRBJ1-2	TGTGCCAGCAGCCGGGTCGACTATGGCTACACCTTC	CASSRVDYGYTF
TRBV6-6	NA	TRBD1	TRBJ2-7	TGTGCCAGCAGAGGACAGGGGGCCTACGAGCAGTACTTC	CASRGQGAYEQYF
TRBV9	few	NA	TRBJ1-1	TGTGCCAGCAGCACCACAGGGAGGAACACTGAAGCTTTCTTT	CASSTTGRNTEAFF
TRBV7-9	few	TRBD1	TRBJ1-1	TGTGCCAGCAGCCCGGTTGGACAGGGGTTCACTGAAGCTTTCTTT	CASSPVGQGFTEAFF
TRBV7-9	NA	TRBD1	TRBJ1-1	TGTGCCAGCAGCTTATTCACCGGGACAGCGAAAGAAGCTTTCTTT	CASSLFTGTAKEAFF
TRBV4-2	NA	TRBD2	TRBJ2-1	TGTGCCAGCAGCCAACCTTCAAAACTAGCGGGGGGTCATGGCCTGTTCTTC	CASSQPSKLAGGHGLFF
TRBV9	NA	TRBD2	TRBJ2-7	TGTGCCAGCAGCGTTGGGATAGCGGGAGGGACCTACGAGCAGTACTTC	CASSVGIAGGTYEQYF
TRBV19	NA	TRBD2	TRBJ2-7	TGTGCCAGTAGTATGGGAGGGTACTACGAGCAGTACTTC	CASSMGGYYEQYF